Below are 8 T cell receptor beta chains sequenced from a single sample in a study of technical replicates of blood from several donors. Repertoires were generated with immunoSEQ multiplex PCR, while TCRdb's copy carries only in-frame clones and drops some. The sample yields fewer than 20,000 clones, under 90% seen once. Sample: PBMCs. The receptors come from a human donor in good health. Some clones in this sample may be carry-over from other donors' samples.

The genes are TRBV6-1 and TRBJ2-3; 10 positions match TRBD2. Trimming cost V 6 bases and J 4 bases; bases outside gene matches: 4. This CDR3 is 14 amino acids long. The germline gives CDR1 MNHNS, CDR2 SASEGT. The CDR3 loop is CASSPSGSADTQYF. The CDR3 coding sequence is TGTGCCAGCAGCCCTAGCGGGAGTGCAGATACGCAGTATTTT.

The V gene is TRBV11-2, the J gene TRBJ2-5; D possibly corresponds to TRBD1 (6 bases). The CDR3 is 14 residues long. Between the trimmed V and J ends, which lost 5 bases and 5 bases, there was a span of 15 bases. Germline V gene data show CDR1 as SGHAT and CDR2 as FQNNGV. The CDR3 reads CASSLGQGGETQYF. CDR3 in DNA: TGTGCCAGCAGCCTGGGACAAGGAGGCGAGACCCAGTACTTC.

The V and J genes are TRBV6-5 and TRBJ1-1; D is possibly TRBD1 (5 bases). V was trimmed by 5 bases and J by 3 bases, leaving 10 bases between them. This CDR3 is 13 amino acids long. Germline lookup yields CDR1 MNHEY and CDR2 SVGAGI. CDR3 residues: CASSLGGDTEAFF. CDR3 DNA sequence: TGTGCCAGCAGTCTCGGGGGGGACACTGAAGCTTTCTTT.

The chain employs TRBV5-1 and TRBJ2-5; D might be TRBD2 (5 bases). Germline lookup yields CDR1 SGHRS and CDR2 YFSETQ. CDR3 length: 15 residues. V was clipped by 2 bases and J by 2 bases, with 13 bases between them. The CDR3 bases are TGCGCCAGCAGCTTTAACTGGGGAGCTCAAGAGACCCAGTACTTC. This encodes CASSFNWGAQETQYF.

Only a few counts were recorded for this clone. V usage is TRBV18 and J usage is TRBJ2-7; 7 nucleotides align to TRBD2. The CDR3 is made up of 14 amino acids. V trimming: 3 bases; J trimming: 5 bases; junction bases outside the gene matches: 7. CDR1 and CDR2 from the germline V gene are KGHSH and LQKENI. This chain's CDR3 is CASSPTSLANEQYF. DNA of the CDR3: TGTGCCAGCTCACCGACCTCACTAGCGAACGAGCAGTACTTC.

In this sample, this clone turned up once. The chain has TRBV10-2 and TRBJ1-1; unclear D gene. CDR1 and CDR2 from the germline V gene are WSHSY and SAAADI. The CDR3 extends over 13 amino acids. V lost 3 bases to trimming and J lost 1 base, with 6 bases between them. In DNA form, the CDR3 reads TGCGCCAGCAGTGACAACTCGAACACTGAAGCTTTCTTT. The encoded protein is CASSDNSNTEAFF.

J is TRBJ2-1 and V is TRBV7-8, with D possibly TRBD2 on 6 matching bases. The V gene's germline CDR1 is SGHVS and CDR2 FQNEAQ. The V and J ends lost 3 bases and 2 bases respectively, with 14 bases between them. The CDR3 totals 16 residues. The CDR3 sequence is CASSLGLASTYNEQFF. The CDR3 bases are TGTGCCAGCAGCTTGGGCCTAGCGAGCACCTACAATGAGCAGTTCTTC.

The V call is TRBV11-2, the J call TRBJ2-1; D is possibly TRBD2 (6 bases). V lost 5 bases to trimming and J lost 3 bases, with 17 bases between them. Germline CDR1 reads SGHAT; CDR2 reads FQNNGV. The CDR3 runs to 16 residues. CDR3: CASSPAPGVIYNEQFF. CDR3 nucleotides: TGTGCCAGCAGCCCAGCCCCGGGAGTTATCTACAATGAGCAGTTCTTC.